Shown below are 14 T cell receptor beta chains from a single sample sequenced in a study of blood T cells in healthy people across ages. The second PCR ran roughly 7 to 12 cycles with a sample-barcoded 5' primer and J-beta primers. TCRdb passed the 5' RACE reads through MiXCR, listing each CDR3 protein once. The sample comprises about 720,000 distinct CDR3 sequences, roughly 25% of which are singletons, and around 3.6% rests with the top ten. These data also featured in a second study, about T cells of mothers and their children.

The sequencing sample was made of blood. Every receptor here comes from a boy aged 5-17 years in good health.

This chain uses TRBV5-1 with TRBJ1-1; D ambiguous. V lost 3 bases to trimming and J lost 3 bases, with 9 bases between them. The CDR3 is made up of 13 amino acids. CDR1 SGHRS and CDR2 YFSETQ come from the germline V gene. For the CDR3, the DNA is TGCGCCAGCAGCTCAAGGGAGTACACTGAAGCTTTCTTT. Its protein product is CASSSREYTEAFF.

This rearrangement joins TRBV29-1 to TRBJ2-5; 12 nucleotides line up with TRBD2. Germline CDR1 and CDR2: SQVTM and ANQGSEA. V lost 1 base and J lost 4; bases outside the gene matches: 10. This CDR3 spans 17 amino acids. CDR3 nucleotide sequence: TGCAGCGTTGAAGTATTGACTAGCGGGAGTGCGCTAGAGACCCAGTACTTC. It translates to CSVEVLTSGSALETQYF.

Here the CDR3 DNA reads TGTGCCAGCAGTCCCCCGCCAGGGTGGGTTGAAAAACTGTTTTTT. Amino acid sequence: CASSPPPGWVEKLFF. The chain joins TRBV6-6 to TRBJ1-4; perhaps TRBD1 as D (5 bases). This CDR3 spans 15 amino acids. The V gene's germline CDR1 is MNHNY and CDR2 SVGAGI (reference sequence). V was pared by 5 bases and J by 7 bases, with 17 bases between.

The rearrangement joins TRBV7-9 to TRBJ2-4; 10 nucleotides line up with TRBD1. The CDR3 runs 15 residues. Germline-derived CDR1 and CDR2 are SEHNR and FQNEAQ (reference sequence). Trimming cost V 5 bases and J 6 bases; bases outside gene matches: 7. This chain's CDR3 is CASSLVRDRGNIQYF. The CDR3 DNA sequence: TGTGCCAGCAGCCTAGTCAGGGACAGGGGAAACATTCAGTACTTC. The whole variable domain, filled in from reference TRBV7-9 and TRBJ2-4, reads DTGVSQNPRHKITKRGQNVTFRCDPISEHNRLYWYRQTLGQGPEFLTYFQNEAQLEKSRLLSDRFSAERPKGSFSTLEIQRTEQGDSAMYLCASSLVRDRGNIQYFGAGTRLSVL.

This clonotype was seen more than once but under ten times. The chain links TRBV30 to TRBJ2-1; no clear D gene. This CDR3 spans 13 amino acids. Per the germline V gene, CDR1 is GTSNPN and CDR2 is SVGIG (reference sequence). Trimming pared 3 bases from V and 0 bases from J, leaving 6 bases between. As DNA, the CDR3 is TGTGCCTGGAGCCGGAGCTCCTACAATGAGCAGTTCTTC. Protein product: CAWSRSSYNEQFF.

The chain couples TRBV29-1 to TRBJ2-3; 7 nucleotides line up with TRBD2. CDR1 is SQVTM and CDR2 is ANQGSEA in the germline V gene. This CDR3 comprises 15 residues. Trimming at V came to 4 bases and at J to 4 bases, leaving 11 bases not matched to a gene. Here the CDR3 DNA reads TGCAGCGTTGGGGGGAAAGCGGGAATCGCAGATACGCAGTATTTT. Translation gives CSVGGKAGIADTQYF.

In its sample, this clonotype was seen a few times. The chain carries TRBV20-1 and TRBJ2-5; D might be TRBD1 (5 bases). The last part of the DNA fits TRBJ2-7 better; the J call may be wrong. The CDR3 runs 15 residues. Germline V CDR1 and CDR2: DFQATT, SNEGSKA (reference sequence). CDR3 sequence reads: CSARDASGQAYEQYF. Written as DNA, the CDR3 is TGCAGTGCTAGAGATGCGTCCGGACAAGCCTACGAGCAGTACTTC.

This clonotype was detected only a few times. V is TRBV4-3 and J is TRBJ1-4, with TRBD1 as a possible D gene (5 bases). The ends were cut back, 1 base at V and 7 bases at J, with 13 bases in the middle. The CDR3 covers 15 residues. Germline-derived CDR1 and CDR2 are LGHNA and YSLEER. The CDR3 DNA is TGCGCCAGCAGCCAAGGTTGGGGACCCACTGAAAAACTGTTTTTT. Translation: CASSQGWGPTEKLFF.

This chain joins TRBV4-3 and TRBJ2-2; D is undetermined. V gave up 4 bases and J gave up 3 bases, with 9 bases separating them. Germline V lookup: CDR1 LGHNA, CDR2 YSLEER. CDR3 length: 14 residues. The CDR3 here is CASSLQTHTGELFF. The CDR3 DNA reads as TGCGCCAGCAGCCTACAGACTCACACCGGGGAGCTGTTTTTT.

Remarks on this clonotype: One end of the junction does not line up with germline, which may come from a read error. The chain joins TRBV11-2 to TRBJ2-5, with 7 bases identical to TRBD2. The CDR3 spans 18 residues. From germline, CDR1 is SGHAT and CDR2 FQNNGV. This CDR3 reads CASSKISGQGGLKEAQYF. The CDR3 DNA reads TGTGCCAGCAGCAAAATATCTGGGCAGGGAGGGTTAAAAGAGGCCCAGTACTTC.

This clonotype was counted only a few times. Germline and junction disagree at one end, which may indicate a read error. This sequence joins TRBV3-1 and TRBJ2-7, with D maybe TRBD2 (6 bases). This CDR3 spans 15 amino acids. In germline, CDR1 is LGHDT, CDR2 YNNKEL (reference sequence). CDR3 residues: CAGSQGLASSYEQYF. CDR3 nucleotides: TGTGCCGGCAGCCAAGGCCTAGCGTCCTCCTACGAGCAGTACTTC.

V is TRBV2 and J is TRBJ2-6, with a tentative D call TRBD2 (5 bases). The germline V gene encodes CDR1 SNHLY and CDR2 FYNNEI. Trimming took 4 bases from V and 0 from J, leaving 10 bases between them. The CDR3 contains 16 residues. CDR3 DNA sequence: TGTGCCAGCAGTGGAGGGAAGAACTCTGGGGCCAACGTCCTGACTTTC. Translation gives CASSGGKNSGANVLTF. Combining the CDR3 with reference TRBV2 and TRBJ2-6 gives the whole variable domain EPEVTQTPSHQVTQMGQEVILRCVPISNHLYFYWYRQILGQKVEFLVSFYNNEISEKSEIFDDQFSVERPDGSNFTLKIRSTKLEDSAMYFCASSGGKNSGANVLTFGAGSRLTVL.

Only a few counts were recorded for this clonotype. The chain joins TRBV20-1 to TRBJ2-7; 8 bases agree with TRBD1. V trimming: 6 bases; J trimming: 6 bases; junction bases outside the gene matches: 7. The germline V gene encodes CDR1 DFQATT and CDR2 SNEGSKA (reference sequence). CDR3 length: 12 residues. The CDR3 reads CSADLDRAEQYF. DNA for the CDR3: TGCAGTGCCGATCTGGACAGGGCCGAGCAGTACTTC.

The chain couples TRBV19 to TRBJ2-5; 8 nucleotides match TRBD2. The J call may be incorrect, as the DNA end agrees better with TRBJ2-7. From germline, CDR1 is LNHDA and CDR2 SQIVND (reference sequence). The CDR3 contains 13 residues. CDR3 sequence (DNA): TGTGCCAGTAGTGGGGTAGCGGGAACCGAGCAGTACTTC. It yields the protein CASSGVAGTEQYF.